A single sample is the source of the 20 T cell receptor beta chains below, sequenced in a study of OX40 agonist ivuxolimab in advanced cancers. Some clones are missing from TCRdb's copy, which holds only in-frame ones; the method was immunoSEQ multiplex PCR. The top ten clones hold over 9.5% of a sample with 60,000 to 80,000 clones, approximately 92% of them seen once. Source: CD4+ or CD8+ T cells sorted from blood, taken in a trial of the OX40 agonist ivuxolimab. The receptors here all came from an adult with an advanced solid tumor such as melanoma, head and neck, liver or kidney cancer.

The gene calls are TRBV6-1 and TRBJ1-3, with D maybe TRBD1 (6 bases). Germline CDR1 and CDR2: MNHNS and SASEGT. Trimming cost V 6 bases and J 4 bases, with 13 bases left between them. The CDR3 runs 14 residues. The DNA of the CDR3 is TGTGCCAGCAGCCATACAGGGATCGGAAACACCATATATTTT. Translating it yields CASSHTGIGNTIYF.

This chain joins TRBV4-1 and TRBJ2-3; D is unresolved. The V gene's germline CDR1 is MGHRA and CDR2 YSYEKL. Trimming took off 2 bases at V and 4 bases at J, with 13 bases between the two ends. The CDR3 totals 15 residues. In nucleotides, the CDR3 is TGCGCCAGCAGCCAATTAGTTGTACCACCAGATACGCAGTATTTT. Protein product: CASSQLVVPPDTQYF.

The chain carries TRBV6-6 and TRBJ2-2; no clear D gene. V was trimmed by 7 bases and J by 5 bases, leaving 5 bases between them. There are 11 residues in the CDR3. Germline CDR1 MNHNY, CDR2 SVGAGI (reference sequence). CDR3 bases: TGTGCCAGCACTTGGACCGGGGAGCTGTTTTTT. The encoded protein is CASTWTGELFF.

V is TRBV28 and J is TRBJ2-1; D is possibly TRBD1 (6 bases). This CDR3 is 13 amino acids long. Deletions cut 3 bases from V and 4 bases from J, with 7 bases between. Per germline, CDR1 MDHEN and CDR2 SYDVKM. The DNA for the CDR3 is TGTGCCAGCAGTTTGGACAGATACAATGAGCAGTTCTTC. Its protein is CASSLDRYNEQFF.

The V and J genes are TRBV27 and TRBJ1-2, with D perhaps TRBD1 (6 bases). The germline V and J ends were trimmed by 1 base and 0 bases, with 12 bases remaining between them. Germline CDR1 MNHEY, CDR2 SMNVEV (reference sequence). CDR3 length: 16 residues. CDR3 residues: CASSLFGGRTNYGYTF. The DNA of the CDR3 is TGTGCCAGCAGTTTATTTGGGGGCCGAACTAACTATGGCTACACCTTC.

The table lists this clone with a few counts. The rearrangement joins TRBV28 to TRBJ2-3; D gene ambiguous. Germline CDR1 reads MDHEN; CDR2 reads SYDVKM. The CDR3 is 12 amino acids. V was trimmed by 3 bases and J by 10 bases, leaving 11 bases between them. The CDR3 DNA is TGTGCCAGCAGTTTTATCGAGGTCGCGCAGTATTTT. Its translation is CASSFIEVAQYF.

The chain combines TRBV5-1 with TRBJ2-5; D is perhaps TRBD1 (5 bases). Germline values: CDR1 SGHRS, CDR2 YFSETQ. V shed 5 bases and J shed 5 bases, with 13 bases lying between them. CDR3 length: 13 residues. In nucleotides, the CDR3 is TGCGCCAGCAGTCCAGGTGGGGCGGAGACCCAGTACTTC. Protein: CASSPGGAETQYF.

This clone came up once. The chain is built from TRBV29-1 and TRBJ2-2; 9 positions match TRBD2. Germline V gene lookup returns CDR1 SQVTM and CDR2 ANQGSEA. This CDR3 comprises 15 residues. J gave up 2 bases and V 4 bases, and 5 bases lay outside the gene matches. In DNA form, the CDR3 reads TGCAGCGTTGTGGCGGGAGGGGGTAACACCGGGGAGCTGTTTTTT. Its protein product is CSVVAGGGNTGELFF.

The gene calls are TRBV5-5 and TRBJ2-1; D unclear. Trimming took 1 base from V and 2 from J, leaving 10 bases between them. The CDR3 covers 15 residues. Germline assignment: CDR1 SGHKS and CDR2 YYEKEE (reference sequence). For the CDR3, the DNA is TGTGCCAGCAGCTTGCGGGCAGTCACCTACAATGAGCAGTTCTTC. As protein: CASSLRAVTYNEQFF.

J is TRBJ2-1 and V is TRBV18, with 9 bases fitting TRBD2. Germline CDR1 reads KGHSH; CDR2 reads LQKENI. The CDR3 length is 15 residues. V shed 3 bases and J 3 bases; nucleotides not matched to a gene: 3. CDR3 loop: CASSPGLALYNEQFF. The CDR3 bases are TGTGCCAGCTCACCCGGACTAGCGCTCTACAATGAGCAGTTCTTC.

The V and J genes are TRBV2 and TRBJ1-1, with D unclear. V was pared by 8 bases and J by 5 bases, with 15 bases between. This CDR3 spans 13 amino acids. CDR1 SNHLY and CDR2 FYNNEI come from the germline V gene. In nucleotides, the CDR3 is TGTGCCAGCTCCCTCTCAGAGGGAACTGAAGCTTTCTTT. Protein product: CASSLSEGTEAFF.

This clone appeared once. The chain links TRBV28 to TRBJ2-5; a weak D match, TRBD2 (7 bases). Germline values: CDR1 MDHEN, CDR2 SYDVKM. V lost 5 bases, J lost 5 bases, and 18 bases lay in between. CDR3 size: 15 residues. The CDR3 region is CASSPPRGRGETQYF. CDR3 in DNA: TGTGCCAGCAGTCCGCCCCGGGGGCGGGGGGAGACCCAGTACTTC.

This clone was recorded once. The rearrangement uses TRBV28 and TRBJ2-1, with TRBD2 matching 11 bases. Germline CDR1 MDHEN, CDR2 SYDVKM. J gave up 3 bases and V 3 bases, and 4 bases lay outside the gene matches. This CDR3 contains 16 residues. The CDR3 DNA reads TGTGCCAGCAGTTTTAGCGGGGGGGCAAGCTACAATGAGCAGTTCTTC. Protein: CASSFSGGASYNEQFF.

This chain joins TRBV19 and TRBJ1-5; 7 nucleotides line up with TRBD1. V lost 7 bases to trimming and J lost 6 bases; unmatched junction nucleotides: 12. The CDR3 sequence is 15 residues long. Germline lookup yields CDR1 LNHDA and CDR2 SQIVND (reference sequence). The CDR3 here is CASKLQGLSGQPQHF. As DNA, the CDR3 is TGTGCCAGTAAATTACAGGGGCTCTCGGGTCAGCCCCAGCATTTT. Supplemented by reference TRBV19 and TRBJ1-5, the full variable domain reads DGGITQSPKYLFRKEGQNVTLSCEQNLNHDAMYWYRQDPGQGLRLIYYSQIVNDFQKGDIAEGYSVSREKKESFPLTVTSAQKNPTAFYLCASKLQGLSGQPQHFGDGTRLSIL.

Written as DNA, the CDR3 is TGTGCCAGCAGTTCACCTAGGGACTCCCCACCCGAGCAGTTCTTC. Residues: CASSSPRDSPPEQFF. This chain joins TRBV28 and TRBJ2-1, with a weak D call TRBD2 (6 bases). V shed 4 bases and J shed 10 bases, with 20 bases lying between them. This CDR3 contains 15 residues. Germline V gene lookup returns CDR1 MDHEN and CDR2 SYDVKM.

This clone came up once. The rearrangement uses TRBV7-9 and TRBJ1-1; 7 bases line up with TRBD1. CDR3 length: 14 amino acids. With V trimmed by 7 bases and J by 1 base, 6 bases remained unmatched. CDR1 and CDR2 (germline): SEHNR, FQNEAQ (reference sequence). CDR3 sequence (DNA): TGTGCCAGCAACAGGGGATCAGGGAACACTGAAGCTTTCTTT. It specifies CASNRGSGNTEAFF.

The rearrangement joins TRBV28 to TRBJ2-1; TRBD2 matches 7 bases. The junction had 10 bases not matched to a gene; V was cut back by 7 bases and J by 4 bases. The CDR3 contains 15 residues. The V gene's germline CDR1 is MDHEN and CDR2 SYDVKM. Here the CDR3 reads CASTTIGGRYNEQFF. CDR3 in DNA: TGTGCCAGCACTACTATAGGCGGGAGATACAATGAGCAGTTCTTC.

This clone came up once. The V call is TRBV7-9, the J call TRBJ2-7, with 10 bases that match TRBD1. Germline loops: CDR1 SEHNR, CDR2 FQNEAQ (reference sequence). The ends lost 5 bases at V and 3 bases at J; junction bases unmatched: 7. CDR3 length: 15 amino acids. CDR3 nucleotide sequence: TGTGCCAGCAGCACCTCCGGGGACAGGGGCTACGAGCAGTACTTC. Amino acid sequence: CASSTSGDRGYEQYF.

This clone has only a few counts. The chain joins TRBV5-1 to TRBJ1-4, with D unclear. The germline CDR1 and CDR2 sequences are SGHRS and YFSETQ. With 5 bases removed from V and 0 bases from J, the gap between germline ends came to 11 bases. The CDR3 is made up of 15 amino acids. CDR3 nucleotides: TGCGCCAGCAGGATCTCAGGAGCAACTAATGAAAAACTGTTTTTT. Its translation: CASRISGATNEKLFF. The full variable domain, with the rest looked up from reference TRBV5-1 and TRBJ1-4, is KAGVTQTPRYLIKTRGQQVTLSCSPISGHRSVSWYQQTPGQGLQFLFEYFSETQRNKGNFPGRFSGRQFSNSRSEMNVSTLELGDSALYLCASRISGATNEKLFFGSGTQLSVL.

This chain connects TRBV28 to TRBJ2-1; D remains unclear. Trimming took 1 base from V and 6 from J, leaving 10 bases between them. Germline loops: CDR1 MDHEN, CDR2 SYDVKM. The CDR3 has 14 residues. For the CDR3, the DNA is TGTGCCAGCAGTTTATCGAGATTTTCCAATGAGCAGTTCTTC. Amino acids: CASSLSRFSNEQFF.